This T cell receptor (beta chain) is drawn from a study of beta chain features in type 1 diabetes. Whole-study results and caveats: Naive, central memory and Treg TCRB repertoires appeared more alike in patients than in healthy donors.

The ends were cut back, 7 bases at V and 3 bases at J, with 19 bases in the middle. Germline CDR1 SQVTM, CDR2 ANQGSEA. The CDR3 is 15 amino acids. The isolated RNA, all of it, was reverse transcribed, so expressed TCRB transcripts were what got sequenced. Sequencing used immunoSEQ multiplex PCR; TCRdb keeps in-frame clones, though not all of them. The sample lists about 900,000 clones; roughly 16% were seen once. Points on this clone: The antigen is unknown.

Sequencing used naive CD4+ T cells from blood. This TCR was sampled from a woman aged 18-29 years in good health. The gene calls are TRBV29-1 and TRBJ2-1; D ambiguous. CDR3 sequence: CSAAEIGQSYNEQFF. For the CDR3, the DNA is TGCAGCGCTGCGGAGATAGGCCAGAGCTACAATGAGCAGTTCTTC.